One sample yielded the 21 T cell receptor beta chains listed below, sequenced in a study of early T cells in non-severe SARS-CoV-2 infection. MiXCR, applied by TCRdb to the 5' RACE reads, yields one record per CDR3 protein. Of 43,000 or so distinct CDR3 sequences in the sample, 3% to 4% were seen once. The sequenced sample consisted of whole blood. The receptors stem from an adult who was a healthcare worker with PCR-confirmed SARS-CoV-2 infection or an uninfected control (not recorded which).

This clonotype has a count of ten or more. Because the CDR3's place on the DNA is in doubt, the DNA is left out and the CDR3 is given as listed by TCRdb. The CDR3 spells CATLRAGELFF. The rearrangement links TRBV11-2 to TRBJ2-2. The CDR3 region is 11 residues in length, termini included. The V gene's germline CDR1 is SGHAT and CDR2 FQNNGV.

This clonotype was seen ten or more times. The rearrangement uses TRBV12-3 or TRBV12-4 and TRBJ1-4; 7 bases fit TRBD1. The CDR3 consists of 15 residues. Trimming removed 5 bases from V and 3 bases from J; junction bases left unmatched: 6. DNA for the CDR3: TGTGCCAGCAGTAAAGGACAGGCTGCTAATGAAAAACTGTTTTTT. Translated: CASSKGQAANEKLFF.

This clonotype has ten or more counts. This chain connects TRBV18 to TRBJ2-1; perhaps TRBD2 as D (6 bases). V was shortened by 2 bases and J by 5 bases, with 19 bases between the two germline ends. The CDR3 loop spans 17 amino acids. CDR1 is KGHSH and CDR2 is LQKENI in the germline V gene. The CDR3 DNA reads as TGTGCCAGCTCACCATCCGGGGCACAGCGGAGGGACAATGAGCAGTTCTTC. Translating gives CASSPSGAQRRDNEQFF.

This clonotype appeared many times. This chain uses TRBV7-9 with TRBJ2-1, with 8 bases identical to TRBD2. CDR3 length: 19 residues. Germline CDR1 reads SEHNR; CDR2 reads FQNEAQ (reference sequence). V dropped 5 bases and J dropped 0; count of bases not matched to a gene: 15. CDR3 DNA sequence: TGTGCCAGCAGCCCCCGTCGATGGTGGCGGGGGGCCTCCTACAATGAGCAGTTCTTC. Encoded protein: CASSPRRWWRGASYNEQFF.

This clonotype has a count of ten or more. The gene calls are TRBV12-3 or TRBV12-4 and TRBJ2-7; a weak D match, TRBD2 (5 bases). CDR3 size: 14 residues. Deletions cut 7 bases from V and 0 bases from J, with 13 bases between. CDR3 coding DNA: TGTGCCAGCACCCTTGGGGAGTCCTCCTACGAGCAGTACTTC. Translating gives CASTLGESSYEQYF.

This clonotype was found a few times. The chain uses TRBV7-3 and TRBJ2-7; a possible D gene is TRBD1 (6 bases). The CDR3 consists of 15 residues. Germline V lookup: CDR1 SGHTA, CDR2 FQGTGA. Trimming removed 1 base from V and 4 bases from J, with 14 bases in between. The CDR3 region is CASSLSSRGEYEQYF. DNA for the CDR3: TGTGCCAGCAGCTTAAGTAGCAGGGGAGAGTACGAGCAGTACTTC.

The chain employs TRBV7-2 and TRBJ1-1; D uncertain. This CDR3 has 16 amino acids. The V end lost 1 base, the J end lost 0 bases, and 12 bases lay between the germline ends. Germline lookup yields CDR1 SGHTA and CDR2 FQGNSA. CDR3: CASSLEARVMNTEAFF. In nucleotides, the CDR3 is TGTGCCAGCAGCTTAGAAGCGAGGGTAATGAACACTGAAGCTTTCTTT. Full variable domain (missing parts from reference TRBV7-2 and TRBJ1-1): GAGVSQSPSNKVTEKGKDVELRCDPISGHTALYWYRQSLGQGLEFLIYFQGNSAPDKSGLPSDRFSAERTGGSVSTLTIQRTQQEDSAVYLCASSLEARVMNTEAFFGQGTRLTVV.

This clonotype was detected many times. The chain links TRBV11-2 to TRBJ1-5; D is undetermined. The CDR3 has 13 amino acids. Trimming took 1 base from V and 8 from J, leaving 9 bases between them. CDR1 and CDR2 from the germline V gene are SGHAT and FQNNGV. CDR3 nucleotides: TGTGCCAGCAGCTTAGGCCCCGAGAAGCCCCAGCATTTT. Translated, it gives CASSLGPEKPQHF.

This clonotype was observed many times. V is TRBV30 and J is TRBJ1-2; the match to TRBD1 covers 9 bases. Germline CDR1 is GTSNPN and CDR2 is SVGIG (reference sequence). The J segment lost 5 bases and the V segment lost 2 bases, leaving 6 bases of the junction unmatched. The CDR3 contains 14 residues. DNA for the CDR3: TGTGCCTGGAGTCGGACAGGGGCAATTTATGGCTACACCTTC. Residues: CAWSRTGAIYGYTF.

This clonotype appeared many times. This chain joins TRBV3-1 and TRBJ2-7; D not resolved. With 0 bases removed from V and 3 bases from J, the gap between germline ends came to 12 bases. The germline V gene encodes CDR1 LGHDT and CDR2 YNNKEL (reference sequence). This CDR3 region has 15 residues. This CDR3 reads CASSQEGISSYEQYF. The CDR3 DNA is TGTGCCAGCAGCCAAGAAGGCATCTCGAGCTACGAGCAGTACTTC.

In its sample, this clonotype was seen many times. The rearrangement uses TRBV25-1 and TRBJ1-2; the D is unclear. The CDR3 is 15 amino acids. Germline V gives CDR1 MGHDK, CDR2 SYGVNS. V gave up 4 bases and J gave up 6 bases, with 18 bases separating them. CDR3: CASSGHSTFSNGYTF. Here the CDR3 DNA reads TGTGCCAGCAGTGGGCATTCGACATTTTCTAATGGCTACACCTTC.

CDR3 bases: TGTGCCAGCAGTAATGGATTGGGAGAGACCCAGTACTTC. It translates to CASSNGLGETQYF. The chain links TRBV2 to TRBJ2-5; D not resolved. The V and J ends lost 5 bases and 4 bases respectively, with 11 bases between them. The length of the CDR3 is 13 residues. From germline, CDR1 is SNHLY and CDR2 FYNNEI. The full variable domain, with the rest looked up from reference TRBV2 and TRBJ2-5, is EPEVTQTPSHQVTQMGQEVILRCVPISNHLYFYWYRQILGQKVEFLVSFYNNEISEKSEIFDDQFSVERPDGSNFTLKIRSTKLEDSAMYFCASSNGLGETQYFGPGTRLLVL.

The table lists this clonotype with many counts. This chain joins TRBV9 and TRBJ2-3, with 10 nucleotides matching TRBD2. The CDR3 spans 16 residues. V was clipped by 6 bases and J by 3 bases; unmatched bases: 10. Germline V gives CDR1 SGDLS, CDR2 YYNGEE. The CDR3 DNA follows: TGTGCCAGCACCTACTCCGGGACTAGCGTAACAGATACGCAGTATTTT. It codes for CASTYSGTSVTDTQYF.

There are many counts of this clonotype. In DNA form, the CDR3 reads TGCGCCAGCAGTGTTGTGAACACTGAAGCTTTCTTT. Its translation: CASSVVNTEAFF. The V call is TRBV10-2, the J call TRBJ1-1; D is uncertain. Trimming removed 4 bases from V and 0 bases from J, with 3 bases in between. CDR1 and CDR2 (germline): WSHSY, SAAADI. The CDR3 length is 12 residues.

Ten or more counts support this clonotype. The chain employs TRBV7-8 and TRBJ2-2; D may correspond to TRBD1 or TRBD2 (5 bases each). Trimming left V 4 bases short and J 7 bases short, with 16 bases between. Germline V gives CDR1 SGHVS, CDR2 FQNEAQ. There are 15 residues in the CDR3. The CDR3 reads CASSSRGGYGGELFF. CDR3 bases: TGTGCCAGCAGCTCCCGGGGCGGGTATGGCGGGGAGCTGTTTTTT.

This clonotype was detected a few times. The chain uses TRBV19 and TRBJ2-7, with D perhaps TRBD1 (6 bases). This CDR3 contains 14 residues. Per the germline V gene, CDR1 is LNHDA and CDR2 is SQIVND (reference sequence). The V end was cut by 1 base, the J end by 0 bases, with 7 bases between. Here the CDR3 DNA reads TGTGCCAGTAGTATAGTGGACAGCTCCTACGAGCAGTACTTC. Encoded protein: CASSIVDSSYEQYF. The full variable domain, in which reference TRBV19 and TRBJ2-7 provide the parts outside the CDR3, is DGGITQSPKYLFRKEGQNVTLSCEQNLNHDAMYWYRQDPGQGLRLIYYSQIVNDFQKGDIAEGYSVSREKKESFPLTVTSAQKNPTAFYLCASSIVDSSYEQYFGPGTRLTVT.

The J gene is TRBJ2-3, the V gene TRBV11-2; 8 bases map to TRBD1. The V segment lost 5 bases and the J segment 0 bases; nucleotides outside the gene matches: 7. CDR3 length: 16 residues. Germline assignment: CDR1 SGHAT and CDR2 FQNNGV. CDR3 sequence reads: CASSLRTGLSTDTQYF. CDR3 coding DNA: TGTGCCAGCAGCCTGAGGACAGGGTTAAGCACAGATACGCAGTATTTT.

This clonotype was counted at least ten times. The J gene is TRBJ2-3, the V gene TRBV6-6; 7 nucleotides line up with TRBD1. V trimming: 7 bases; J trimming: 0 bases; junction bases outside the gene matches: 10. CDR3 size: 16 residues. Germline V gene data show CDR1 as MNHNY and CDR2 as SVGAGI (reference sequence). CDR3 sequence (DNA): TGTGCCAGCACCTCCCGGAGACAGGGTAGCACAGATACGCAGTATTTT. It yields the protein CASTSRRQGSTDTQYF.

This clonotype showed up just once. DNA for the CDR3: TGTGCCAGCAGCGTAGGGGGGCTGGAGACCCAGTACTTC. This gives the protein CASSVGGLETQYF. V and J are TRBV9 and TRBJ2-5; tentatively, D is TRBD1 (6 bases). V shed 0 bases and J shed 5 bases, with 8 bases lying between them. The CDR3 loop spans 13 amino acids. Germline-derived CDR1 and CDR2 are SGDLS and YYNGEE. Using reference TRBV9 and TRBJ2-5 for the parts outside the CDR3, the full variable domain is DSGVTQTPKHLITATGQRVTLRCSPRSGDLSVYWYQQSLDQGLQFLIQYYNGEERAKGNILERFSAQQFPDLHSELNLSSLELGDSALYFCASSVGGLETQYFGPGTRLLVL.

This clonotype was detected many times. Sequence at one end of the junction differs from germline and may be a read error. This chain joins TRBV3-1 and TRBJ2-7; possible D gene TRBD2, 5 bases. The CDR3 has 15 residues. From germline, CDR1 is LGHDT and CDR2 YNNKEL (reference sequence). The CDR3 DNA follows: TGTGCCAGCAGCCAAGAAGAGGGTTACTCCAACGAGCAGTACTTC. Its translation: CASSQEEGYSNEQYF.

This clonotype was seen repeatedly, ten times or more. The rearrangement joins TRBV9 to TRBJ2-6, with a weak D call TRBD1 (5 bases). The V gene's germline CDR1 is SGDLS and CDR2 YYNGEE. The CDR3 is 15 amino acids. Trimming removed 3 bases from V and 2 bases from J, with 9 bases in between. In DNA, the CDR3 is TGTGCCAGCAGCGAGGGGTCACCTGGGGCCAACGTCCTGACTTTC. Translated: CASSEGSPGANVLTF.